The T cell receptor beta chain described here comes from a study of control samples from healthy donors and cancer patients. Using immunoSEQ multiplex PCR, the repertoire was profiled, and TCRdb retains in-frame clones only, with some absent. The data show over 150,000 clones, 90% to 95% seen once. The sequenced sample was blood. The sequence derives from a woman younger than 35 in good health.

CDR3 residues: CASSPTGGDDTQYF. CDR3 DNA sequence: TGCGCCAGCAGCCCCACAGGGGGCGACGATACGCAGTATTTT. The chain recombines TRBV5-1 with TRBJ2-3; 9 nucleotides agree with TRBD1. The germline CDR1 and CDR2 sequences are SGHRS and YFSETQ. The CDR3 extends over 14 amino acids. V shed 4 bases and J 6 bases; nucleotides not matched to a gene: 6.